One and the same sample provided the 18 T cell receptor beta chains below, sequenced in a study of T cells in Graves' hyperthyroidism and ophthalmopathy. What was amplified from RNA transcripts were TCR beta CDR3 regions. The TCR CDR3 first-round RT-PCR relied on the HTBI primer set. In TCRdb, the multiplex PCR reads were re-called with MiXCR into one record per CDR3 protein. The sample has fewer than 400,000 distinct CDR3 sequences, roughly 15% seen once; the top ten hold around 33%. Sequencing was carried out using blood. Receptors were obtained from a man aged 25-40 years with Graves' hyperthyroidism.

In its sample, this clonotype was seen many times. This rearrangement joins TRBV10-3 to TRBJ2-7; tentative D call: TRBD2 (5 bases). The V gene's germline CDR1 is ENHRY and CDR2 SYGVKD. The CDR3 loop spans 15 amino acids. V was pared by 3 bases and J by 5 bases, with 17 bases between. CDR3 coding DNA: TGTGCCATCAGTGACCCCCGGGCGACCGGGAACGAGCAGTACTTC. Translated: CAISDPRATGNEQYF.

This clonotype was picked up a small number of times. This chain joins TRBV11-3 and TRBJ1-1, with D possibly being TRBD1 (5 bases). CDR3 length: 16 residues. Germline V lookup: CDR1 SGHNT, CDR2 YENEEA. V lost 1 base and J lost 0, with 12 bases in between. The CDR3 spells CASSLVRGGLNTEAFF. Here the CDR3 DNA reads TGTGCCAGCAGCTTAGTTCGGGGGGGACTGAACACTGAAGCTTTCTTT.

This clonotype was counted a few times. The CDR3 sequence: CASSARYQNTEAFF. CDR3 DNA sequence: TGTGCCAGCAGCGCCAGATACCAGAACACTGAAGCTTTCTTT. J is TRBJ1-1 and V is TRBV7-9; D not certain. CDR1 and CDR2 (germline): SEHNR, FQNEAQ (reference sequence). The CDR3 spans 14 residues. V was pared by 5 bases and J by 1 base, with 11 bases between.

This clonotype was counted a few times. The chain uses TRBV7-9 and TRBJ2-1; D perhaps matches TRBD2 (6 bases). This CDR3 has 13 residues. Germline-derived CDR1 and CDR2 are SEHNR and FQNEAQ (reference sequence). Trimming removed 2 bases at V and 8 bases at J, with 10 bases between. The CDR3 DNA sequence: TGTGCCAGCAGCTTACCAGCGGGCGATGAGCAGTTCTTC. This translates into CASSLPAGDEQFF.

This clonotype showed up many times. J is TRBJ2-3 and V is TRBV11-2; 10 bases are shared with TRBD2. Germline V gene data show CDR1 as SGHAT and CDR2 as FQNNGV. J gave up 5 bases and V 2 bases, and 7 bases lay outside the gene matches. CDR3 length: 16 amino acids. CDR3 in DNA: TGTGCCAGCAGCTTACTCCTAGCGGGAGCCATAGATACGCAGTATTTT. It is translated as CASSLLLAGAIDTQYF.

This clonotype was detected only a few times. The chain recombines TRBV27 with TRBJ1-6, with D maybe TRBD1 (6 bases). The CDR3 is made up of 14 amino acids. CDR1 is MNHEY and CDR2 is SMNVEV in the germline V gene (reference sequence). V gave up 6 bases and J gave up 7 bases, with 13 bases separating them. The CDR3 protein is CASRPGQPNSPLHF. The CDR3 nucleotides read TGTGCCAGCAGGCCGGGACAACCCAATTCACCCCTCCACTTT.

This clonotype was seen ten or more times. V usage is TRBV6-1 and J usage is TRBJ2-3; no definite D call. This CDR3 region has 19 residues. Germline values: CDR1 MNHNS, CDR2 SASEGT. V shed 3 bases and J shed 2 bases, with 24 bases lying between them. CDR3 DNA sequence: TGTGCCAGCAGTGATGGGCTAGGAGCCTTGGGCCTTTTCACAGATACGCAGTATTTT. Encoded protein: CASSDGLGALGLFTDTQYF.

The table lists this clonotype with a few counts. The chain employs TRBV11-3 and TRBJ1-4, with TRBD1 as a possible D gene (6 bases). The CDR3 is 13 residues long. Trimming shortened V by 4 bases and J by 8 bases, and 11 bases separated the two germline ends. Germline values: CDR1 SGHNT, CDR2 YENEEA. In DNA form, the CDR3 reads TGTGCCAGCAGCTACAGGGTCGGAGAAAAACTGTTTTTT. Protein sequence: CASSYRVGEKLFF.

A few counts support this clonotype. The rearrangement joins TRBV14 to TRBJ2-1; the D call may be TRBD1 or TRBD2 (5 bases each). Trimming shortened V by 1 base and J by 8 bases, and 18 bases separated the two germline ends. The CDR3 consists of 16 residues. CDR1 is SGHDN and CDR2 is FVKESK in the germline V gene. The DNA of the CDR3 is TGTGCCAGCAGCCAAGTTTCCGGGGCGCCTGGGGATGAGCAGTTCTTC. It encodes CASSQVSGAPGDEQFF.

In this sample, this clonotype turned up a few times. The chain employs TRBV30 and TRBJ2-2; 10 nucleotides align to TRBD2. V trimming: 0 bases; J trimming: 7 bases; junction bases outside the gene matches: 5. Germline lookup yields CDR1 GTSNPN and CDR2 SVGIG (reference sequence). CDR3 size: 15 residues. CDR3 sequence (DNA): TGTGCCTGGAGTGTCCTAGCGGGAGTGGGCGGGGAGCTGTTTTTT. It codes for CAWSVLAGVGGELFF.

This clonotype was detected once. The chain uses TRBV11-2 and TRBJ2-1; TRBD2 matches 9 bases. This CDR3 contains 18 residues. Germline loops: CDR1 SGHAT, CDR2 FQNNGV. The J segment lost 1 base and the V segment lost 0 bases, leaving 7 bases of the junction unmatched. The CDR3 loop reads CASSLDRGLAPSYNEQFF. The CDR3 DNA is TGTGCCAGCAGCTTAGATCGCGGACTAGCGCCATCCTACAATGAGCAGTTCTTC.

This clonotype was observed at least ten times. This rearrangement joins TRBV5-1 to TRBJ1-1, with TRBD1 as a possible D gene (6 bases). Germline V gene lookup returns CDR1 SGHRS and CDR2 YFSETQ. V shed 1 base and J shed 0 bases, with 7 bases lying between them. The CDR3 covers 14 residues. CDR3 in amino acids: CASSLQGMNTEAFF. The CDR3 bases are TGCGCCAGCAGCTTGCAGGGGATGAACACTGAAGCTTTCTTT.

This clonotype was recorded at least ten times. This sequence joins TRBV7-9 and TRBJ2-2; weak D call: TRBD2 (5 bases). The CDR3 is 16 amino acids. Per germline, CDR1 SEHNR and CDR2 FQNEAQ (reference sequence). V was trimmed by 6 bases and J by 7 bases, leaving 21 bases between them. The CDR3 sequence is CASSSLSWTGDGELFF. CDR3 DNA: TGTGCCAGCAGTTCCTTAAGCTGGACTGGGGACGGGGAGCTGTTTTTT.

This clonotype was seen repeatedly, ten times or more. This chain joins TRBV27 and TRBJ2-5; 8 bases fit TRBD1. The CDR3 has 13 residues. V lost 10 bases to trimming and J lost 4 bases; unmatched junction nucleotides: 8. Germline loops: CDR1 MNHEY, CDR2 SMNVEV (reference sequence). CDR3 sequence (DNA): TGTGCCACCTGGGACAGGTTGGCAGAGACCCAGTACTTC. Its protein product is CATWDRLAETQYF.

There are a few counts of this clonotype. Here the CDR3 DNA reads TGTGCCAGCAGTTTATCTCTAGCGGGACCGTCCGGCCATGAGCAGTTCTTC. Translated: CASSLSLAGPSGHEQFF. The chain carries TRBV12-3 or TRBV12-4 and TRBJ2-1; 9 bases match TRBD2. With V trimmed by 2 bases and J by 8 bases, 13 bases remained unmatched. This CDR3 has 17 amino acids.

The CDR3 bases are TGTGCCATCAGTGAGGCTGGGCCGACTAGCGGGAGGCAACAAGAGACCCAGTACTTC. This sequence encodes CAISEAGPTSGRQQETQYF. This sequence joins TRBV10-3 and TRBJ2-5, with 13 bases matching TRBD2. This CDR3 region has 19 residues. The J segment lost 2 bases and the V segment lost 2 bases, leaving 11 bases of the junction unmatched. The germline gives CDR1 ENHRY, CDR2 SYGVKD.

In its sample, this clonotype was seen many times. The chain couples TRBV5-1 to TRBJ2-1, with a weak D call TRBD2 (7 bases). CDR1 is SGHRS, CDR2 YFSETQ, per germline. The CDR3 contains 16 residues. V was cut by 3 bases and J by 7 bases, with 20 bases left in between. CDR3 DNA sequence: TGCGCCAGCAGCTCCGGGACTACTTCTCAGGGGAATGAGCAGTTCTTC. Protein product: CASSSGTTSQGNEQFF. Full variable domain (missing parts from reference TRBV5-1 and TRBJ2-1): KAGVTQTPRYLIKTRGQQVTLSCSPISGHRSVSWYQQTPGQGLQFLFEYFSETQRNKGNFPGRFSGRQFSNSRSEMNVSTLELGDSALYLCASSSGTTSQGNEQFFGPGTRLTVL.

This clonotype was seen ten or more times. The V call is TRBV18, the J call TRBJ2-7; 7 nucleotides align to TRBD1. The CDR3 has 14 residues. Per germline, CDR1 KGHSH and CDR2 LQKENI. The V gene end was trimmed by 1 base and the J gene end by 6 bases; junction bases not matched to a gene: 6. In DNA, the CDR3 is TGTGCCAGCTCACCACGACAGGGCGGAGGCGAGCAGTACTTC. Encoded protein: CASSPRQGGGEQYF.